The 32 T cell receptor beta chains listed next were all sequenced from one sample in a study of shared clonotypes between healthy human individuals. Here immunoSEQ multiplex PCR was the method, and the copy in TCRdb shows in-frame clones only, minus some. The sample yields roughly 510,000 clones, 75% to 80% seen once. Sequenced input: PBMCs. These receptors came from a woman aged 35 to 49 in good health. Some clones in this sample may be carry-over from other donors' samples.

This clone was seen only once. The chain has TRBV11-2 and TRBJ1-2, with 9 bases that match TRBD1. The germline CDR1 and CDR2 sequences are SGHAT and FQNNGV. J was trimmed by 4 bases and V by 5 bases; bases with no gene match: 11. This CDR3 contains 16 residues. DNA for the CDR3: TGTGCCAGCAGCCCTCTGGGGACAGGGTCCCCCTATGGCTACACCTTC. Translation gives CASSPLGTGSPYGYTF.

This clone was seen many times. The gene calls are TRBV6-1 and TRBJ2-7; the match to TRBD1 covers 7 bases. The germline CDR1 and CDR2 sequences are MNHNS and SASEGT. This CDR3 spans 15 amino acids. V gave up 0 bases and J gave up 2 bases; unmatched junction bases: 4. CDR3 loop: CASSEAGTAAYEQYF. The CDR3 DNA reads as TGTGCCAGCAGTGAAGCCGGGACAGCAGCCTACGAGCAGTACTTC.

The chain couples TRBV29-1 to TRBJ2-1, with TRBD2 matching over 10 bases. Losses at the gene ends were 1 base for V and 9 bases for J; bases not matched to a gene: 9. CDR3 length equals 15 residues. CDR1 SQVTM and CDR2 ANQGSEA come from the germline V gene. CDR3 bases: TGCAGCGTTGAAGCCCCAGCGGGAGGGCCGGGTGAGCAGTTCTTC. This encodes CSVEAPAGGPGEQFF.

This clone was counted only a few times. The rearrangement links TRBV7-3 to TRBJ1-1; possibly TRBD1 for D (6 bases). The CDR3 spans 15 residues. Trimming removed 2 bases from V and 2 bases from J, with 12 bases in between. Germline loops: CDR1 SGHTA, CDR2 FQGTGA. The CDR3, as DNA: TGTGCCAGCAGCTTAGAAGGGGGGAGAAACACTGAAGCTTTCTTT. This codes for CASSLEGGRNTEAFF.

V gene TRBV11-2 combines with J gene TRBJ2-3; a possible D gene is TRBD2 (6 bases). This CDR3 spans 14 amino acids. Germline CDR1 is SGHAT and CDR2 is FQNNGV. V was cut by 0 bases and J by 9 bases, with 13 bases left in between. This CDR3 reads CASSLDQGLRTQYF. CDR3 DNA: TGTGCCAGCAGCTTAGATCAGGGACTCCGAACGCAGTATTTT. Filled out from reference TRBV11-2 and TRBJ2-3, the complete variable domain reads EAGVAQSPRYKIIEKRQSVAFWCNPISGHATLYWYQQILGQGPKLLIQFQNNGVVDDSQLPKDRFSAERLKGVDSTLKIQPAKLEDSAVYLCASSLDQGLRTQYFGPGTRLTVL.

In this sample, this clone turned up once. The chain carries TRBV7-9 and TRBJ2-1, with 9 bases matching TRBD2. The germline gives CDR1 SEHNR, CDR2 FQNEAQ (reference sequence). The CDR3 loop spans 14 amino acids. V was pared by 7 bases and J by 3 bases, with 4 bases of the junction left unmatched. CDR3: CASNQAGGYNEQFF. The CDR3 coding sequence is TGTGCCAGCAACCAAGCGGGAGGCTACAATGAGCAGTTCTTC.

This clone was found many times. Other DNA sequences in the sample encode the same CDR3. The rearrangement links TRBV28 to TRBJ2-3, with a weak D call TRBD2 (6 bases). The germline V gene encodes CDR1 MDHEN and CDR2 SYDVKM. This CDR3 is 13 amino acids long. V was trimmed by 2 bases and J by 7 bases, leaving 10 bases between them. The DNA for the CDR3 is TGTGCCAGCAGTTTAGGTGGAGGGTATACGCAGTATTTT. Translating it yields CASSLGGGYTQYF.

This clone was counted between two and nine times. The V call is TRBV29-1, the J call TRBJ2-7, with 9 bases that match TRBD1. The V and J ends lost 5 bases and 0 bases, in that order; junction bases with no gene match: 8. CDR1 is SQVTM and CDR2 is ANQGSEA in the germline V gene. The CDR3 is made up of 15 amino acids. The CDR3 DNA follows: TGCAGCGTTTTCGTCTCGGGACAGGGCTCCTACGAGCAGTACTTC. Encoded protein: CSVFVSGQGSYEQYF.

This clone was observed once. The genes are TRBV5-1 and TRBJ2-7; 7 bases map to TRBD1. After removal of 4 bases from V and 6 bases from J, the junction contained 10 bases not matched to a gene. Germline V CDR1 and CDR2: SGHRS, YFSETQ. There are 14 residues in the CDR3. The CDR3 sequence: CASSRDSTSLEQYF. Written as DNA, the CDR3 is TGCGCCAGCAGCCGGGACAGCACAAGTCTCGAGCAGTACTTC.

The chain recombines TRBV28 with TRBJ2-5; maybe TRBD1 (5 bases). CDR1 MDHEN and CDR2 SYDVKM come from the germline V gene. The CDR3 runs to 16 residues. V was shortened by 2 bases and J by 1 base, with 14 bases between the two germline ends. The CDR3 nucleotides are TGTGCCAGCAGTTTAAGACAGTCCGCTTTCCAAGAGACCCAGTACTTC. Amino acids: CASSLRQSAFQETQYF. Complete variable domain (other parts from reference TRBV28 and TRBJ2-5): DVKVTQSSRYLVKRTGEKVFLECVQDMDHENMFWYRQDPGLGLRLIYFSYDVKMKEKGDIPEGYSVSREKKERFSLILESASTNQTSMYLCASSLRQSAFQETQYFGPGTRLLVL.

The table lists this clone with a count of one. The rearrangement joins TRBV27 to TRBJ2-1, with no clear D. The CDR3 runs to 13 residues. Germline CDR1 is MNHEY and CDR2 is SMNVEV (reference sequence). V lost 7 bases and J lost 5, with 12 bases in between. CDR3 in amino acids: CASTPGPDNEQFF. CDR3 sequence (DNA): TGTGCCAGCACCCCTGGGCCTGACAATGAGCAGTTCTTC.

The chain uses TRBV5-1 and TRBJ1-1; tentatively, D is TRBD1 (6 bases). V was shortened by 2 bases and J by 6 bases, with 11 bases between the two germline ends. The CDR3 covers 13 residues. Germline V lookup: CDR1 SGHRS, CDR2 YFSETQ. The CDR3 protein is CASSLQGNAEAFF. CDR3 DNA: TGCGCCAGCAGCTTACAGGGTAACGCTGAAGCTTTCTTT. Combining the CDR3 with reference TRBV5-1 and TRBJ1-1 gives the whole variable domain KAGVTQTPRYLIKTRGQQVTLSCSPISGHRSVSWYQQTPGQGLQFLFEYFSETQRNKGNFPGRFSGRQFSNSRSEMNVSTLELGDSALYLCASSLQGNAEAFFGQGTRLTVV.

The chain joins TRBV4-1 to TRBJ2-3; the D gene is possibly TRBD2 (7 bases). With 2 bases removed from V and 5 bases from J, the gap between germline ends came to 17 bases. Germline CDR1 reads MGHRA; CDR2 reads YSYEKL. The CDR3 covers 16 residues. The CDR3 region is CASSQRGGRGRDTQYF. As DNA, the CDR3 is TGCGCCAGCAGCCAACGCGGGGGCAGAGGGAGAGATACGCAGTATTTT.

This chain links TRBV6-5 with TRBJ2-4; TRBD2 is a possible D gene (6 bases). Germline V lookup: CDR1 MNHEY, CDR2 SVGAGI. The CDR3 runs 15 residues. V lost 0 bases and J lost 3, with 9 bases in between. The CDR3: CASSYSTGGKNIQYF. CDR3 sequence (DNA): TGTGCCAGCAGTTACTCCACCGGGGGCAAAAACATTCAGTACTTC.

The rearrangement joins TRBV7-2 to TRBJ1-1, with TRBD1 as a possible D gene (6 bases). V was shortened by 5 bases and J by 1 base, with 8 bases between the two germline ends. The germline V gene encodes CDR1 SGHTA and CDR2 FQGNSA. The CDR3 consists of 13 residues. For the CDR3, the DNA is TGTGCCAGCAGCCGGACAGCGAACACTGAAGCTTTCTTT. Amino acids: CASSRTANTEAFF.

The chain recombines TRBV9 with TRBJ2-7; 8 nucleotides line up with TRBD1. The CDR3 extends over 15 amino acids. Germline values: CDR1 SGDLS, CDR2 YYNGEE. Trimming at V came to 4 bases and at J to 0 bases, leaving 6 bases not matched to a gene. The CDR3 nucleotides read TGTGCCAGCAGCCCGAGGGGACAGGTCTCCTACGAGCAGTACTTC. Encoded protein: CASSPRGQVSYEQYF.

The chain uses TRBV4-3 and TRBJ2-7; 8 bases line up with TRBD2. J was trimmed by 6 bases and V by 4 bases; bases with no gene match: 8. CDR1 and CDR2 from the germline V gene are LGHNA and YSLEER. The CDR3 length is 14 residues. In nucleotides, the CDR3 is TGCGCCAGCAGCCTCAGCGGGAGAGGTGCCGAGCAGTACTTC. Encoded protein: CASSLSGRGAEQYF.

This clone was seen only a few times. The gene calls are TRBV30 and TRBJ2-7; D is undetermined. This CDR3 spans 11 amino acids. Germline values: CDR1 GTSNPN, CDR2 SVGIG (reference sequence). V shed 5 bases and J shed 7 bases, with 12 bases lying between them. For the CDR3, the DNA is TGTGCCTGGGCCGACTTAAGGGAGCAGTACTTC. This gives the protein CAWADLREQYF.

A word on this clone: Given a much more abundant clone one base away, this may be a read error. This CDR3 is also generated by other DNA sequences in the sample. This chain connects TRBV28 to TRBJ2-7, with no clear D. Germline CDR1 MDHEN, CDR2 SYDVKM. The V end was cut by 1 base, the J end by 4 bases, with 5 bases between. This CDR3 has 12 residues. CDR3 loop: CASSLSAYEQYF. The DNA of the CDR3 is TGTGCCAGCAGTTTATCGGCTTACGAGCAGTACTTC.

This clone was seen just once. The CDR3 DNA sequence: TGCAGCGTTGGGATAGATTCAACTGGCGTCTATGGCTACACCTTC. Translation: CSVGIDSTGVYGYTF. The V gene is TRBV29-1, the J gene TRBJ1-2; D call uncertain. V lost 4 bases to trimming and J lost 4 bases, with 19 bases between them. CDR1 is SQVTM, CDR2 ANQGSEA, per germline. This CDR3 is 15 amino acids long.

The genes are TRBV7-2 and TRBJ2-7; the D gene is possibly TRBD1 (5 bases). Looked up from germline, CDR1 is SGHTA and CDR2 is FQGNSA. Trimming stripped 5 bases from V and 4 bases from J, with 18 bases between. This CDR3 comprises 15 residues. CDR3 loop: CASSLRAGLAYEQYF. Here the CDR3 DNA reads TGTGCCAGCAGCCTCAGGGCAGGCCTCGCGTACGAGCAGTACTTC. The full variable domain, in which reference TRBV7-2 and TRBJ2-7 provide the parts outside the CDR3, is GAGVSQSPSNKVTEKGKDVELRCDPISGHTALYWYRQSLGQGLEFLIYFQGNSAPDKSGLPSDRFSAERTGGSVSTLTIQRTQQEDSAVYLCASSLRAGLAYEQYFGPGTRLTVT.

The chain carries TRBV5-1 and TRBJ1-4; TRBD1 aligns across 8 bases. V was pared by 4 bases and J by 5 bases, with 10 bases of the junction left unmatched. CDR1 SGHRS and CDR2 YFSETQ come from the germline V gene. There are 16 residues in the CDR3. The CDR3, as DNA: TGCGCCAGCAGCCGTTGGGCCCGACAGGGGAATGAAAAACTGTTTTTT. Its protein is CASSRWARQGNEKLFF.

V gene TRBV6-6 combines with J gene TRBJ2-2; 8 bases are shared with TRBD1. Per the germline V gene, CDR1 is MNHNY and CDR2 is SVGAGI (reference sequence). J gave up 7 bases and V 7 bases, and 8 bases lay outside the gene matches. The CDR3 loop spans 14 amino acids. CDR3 in amino acids: CASTPQGANGELFF. The DNA of the CDR3 is TGTGCCAGCACCCCCCAGGGGGCTAACGGGGAGCTGTTTTTT.

This rearrangement joins TRBV7-6 to TRBJ2-1; tentative D call: TRBD2 (5 bases). Trimming took off 4 bases at V and 10 bases at J, with 20 bases between the two ends. This CDR3 has 15 residues. Germline CDR1 is SGHVS and CDR2 is FNYEAQ. The CDR3 loop is CASSWSQGPRGEQFF. DNA of the CDR3: TGTGCCAGCAGCTGGTCGCAAGGCCCAAGAGGGGAGCAGTTCTTC.

V and J are TRBV6-5 and TRBJ2-1, with TRBD2 as a possible D gene (6 bases). The V end lost 2 bases, the J end lost 10 bases, and 9 bases lay between the germline ends. The CDR3 totals 12 residues. Germline V CDR1 and CDR2: MNHEY, SVGAGI. CDR3 DNA sequence: TGTGCCAGCAGTTACCTCCGGGGGGAGCAGTTCTTC. Translated: CASSYLRGEQFF.

V gene TRBV19 combines with J gene TRBJ1-1, with 8 bases that match TRBD1. This CDR3 comprises 13 residues. After removal of 6 bases from V and 8 bases from J, the junction contained 8 bases not matched to a gene. Germline V gene data show CDR1 as LNHDA and CDR2 as SQIVND (reference sequence). DNA for the CDR3: TGTGCCAGTAGGGGCAGGGGGCAGCACGAAGCTTTCTTT. Translated, it gives CASRGRGQHEAFF.

This chain links TRBV7-9 with TRBJ2-3, with 11 positions matching TRBD2. CDR3 length: 14 amino acids. V shed 5 bases, J shed 4 bases, and the junction held 2 bases outside the gene matches. Germline loops: CDR1 SEHNR, CDR2 FQNEAQ (reference sequence). Here the CDR3 reads CASSISGRADTQYF. In nucleotides, the CDR3 is TGTGCCAGCAGCATTAGCGGGAGGGCAGATACGCAGTATTTT. The full variable domain, completed using reference TRBV7-9 and TRBJ2-3, is DTGVSQNPRHKITKRGQNVTFRCDPISEHNRLYWYRQTLGQGPEFLTYFQNEAQLEKSRLLSDRFSAERPKGSFSTLEIQRTEQGDSAMYLCASSISGRADTQYFGPGTRLTVL.

The chain employs TRBV6-1 and TRBJ2-1; 12 nucleotides line up with TRBD2. CDR1 MNHNS and CDR2 SASEGT come from the germline V gene. J gave up 4 bases and V 2 bases, and 12 bases lay outside the gene matches. The CDR3 has 19 amino acids. CDR3 loop: CASSESHAPGLAGYNEQFF. The DNA for the CDR3 is TGTGCCAGCAGTGAAAGCCACGCTCCCGGACTAGCGGGATACAATGAGCAGTTCTTC.

This rearrangement joins TRBV18 to TRBJ2-2; 7 bases agree with TRBD1. The germline V gene has CDR1 KGHSH and CDR2 LQKENI. The CDR3 has 16 residues. The V segment lost 1 base and the J segment 5 bases; nucleotides outside the gene matches: 7. CDR3 nucleotides: TGTGCCAGCTCACCACGGGCCGGGACAGCAACCGGGGAGCTGTTTTTT. Translated, it gives CASSPRAGTATGELFF.

CDR3 DNA: TGTGCCAGCAGTTTACTCAGGACAGCCTCCTACGAGCAGTACTTC. It is translated as CASSLLRTASYEQYF. The genes are TRBV28 and TRBJ2-7; D possibly corresponds to TRBD1 (6 bases). The CDR3 extends over 15 amino acids. V was cut by 2 bases and J by 0 bases, with 11 bases left in between. Looked up from germline, CDR1 is MDHEN and CDR2 is SYDVKM.

This clone is a singleton in its sample. The chain has TRBV30 and TRBJ2-7, with D possibly being TRBD1 (5 bases). This CDR3 is 11 amino acids long. Per germline, CDR1 GTSNPN and CDR2 SVGIG (reference sequence). Deletions cut 4 bases from V and 5 bases from J, with 9 bases between. CDR3 in DNA: TGTGCCTGGAATTTCAGGGACGAGCAGTACTTC. This encodes CAWNFRDEQYF.

This clone was found once. The chain links TRBV19 to TRBJ2-2; 7 positions match TRBD2. The CDR3 consists of 16 residues. Germline CDR1 is LNHDA and CDR2 is SQIVND (reference sequence). V was pared by 7 bases and J by 2 bases, with 10 bases of the junction left unmatched. In nucleotides, the CDR3 is TGTGCCAGTACCCCGTGGAGACTAGCCAACACCGGGGAGCTGTTTTTT. This sequence encodes CASTPWRLANTGELFF.